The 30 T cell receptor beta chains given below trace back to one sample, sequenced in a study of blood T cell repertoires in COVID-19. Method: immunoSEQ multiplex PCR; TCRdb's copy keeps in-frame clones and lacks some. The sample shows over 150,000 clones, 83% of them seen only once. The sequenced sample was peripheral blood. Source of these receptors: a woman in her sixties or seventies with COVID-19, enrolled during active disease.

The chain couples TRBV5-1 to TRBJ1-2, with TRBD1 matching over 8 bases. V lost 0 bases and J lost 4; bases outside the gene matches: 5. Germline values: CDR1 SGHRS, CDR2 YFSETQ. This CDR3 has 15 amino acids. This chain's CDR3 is CASSLDGQGGYGYTF. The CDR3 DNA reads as TGCGCCAGCAGCTTGGATGGACAGGGTGGCTATGGCTACACCTTC. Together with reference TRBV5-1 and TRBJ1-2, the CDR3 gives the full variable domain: KAGVTQTPRYLIKTRGQQVTLSCSPISGHRSVSWYQQTPGQGLQFLFEYFSETQRNKGNFPGRFSGRQFSNSRSEMNVSTLELGDSALYLCASSLDGQGGYGYTFGSGTRLTVV.

For the CDR3, the DNA is TGTGCCAGCAGCTTAAGTCTCCGGGACAGCCACTTTAGCAATCAGCCCCAGCATTTT. Encoded protein: CASSLSLRDSHFSNQPQHF. The genes are TRBV7-9 and TRBJ1-5, with 7 bases lining up with TRBD1. Germline V gene lookup returns CDR1 SEHNR and CDR2 FQNEAQ (reference sequence). With V trimmed by 2 bases and J by 0 bases, 13 bases remained unmatched. CDR3 length equals 19 residues.

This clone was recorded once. CDR3 sequence reads: CASSQERGLNTEAFF. In DNA form, the CDR3 reads TGTGCCAGCAGCCAAGAACGGGGATTGAACACTGAAGCTTTCTTT. The chain joins TRBV3-1 (or the pseudogene TRBV3-2) to TRBJ1-1; no clear D gene. The V end was cut by 0 bases, the J end by 0 bases, with 8 bases between. CDR1 and CDR2 (germline): LGHDT, YNNKEL (reference sequence). There are 15 residues in the CDR3.

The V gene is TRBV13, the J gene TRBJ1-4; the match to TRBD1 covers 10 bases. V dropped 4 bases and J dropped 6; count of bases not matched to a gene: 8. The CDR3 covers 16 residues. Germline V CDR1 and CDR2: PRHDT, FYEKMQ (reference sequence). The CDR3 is CASSSRQGASDEKLFF. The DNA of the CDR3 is TGTGCCAGCAGCTCCAGACAGGGGGCTTCTGATGAAAAACTGTTTTTT.

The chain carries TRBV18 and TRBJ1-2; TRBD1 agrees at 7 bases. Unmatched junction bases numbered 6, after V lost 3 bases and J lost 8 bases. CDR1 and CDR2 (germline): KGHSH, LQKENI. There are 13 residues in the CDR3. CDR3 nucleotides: TGTGCCAGCTCACCGATACAAGGGGGCGGCTACACCTTC. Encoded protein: CASSPIQGGGYTF.

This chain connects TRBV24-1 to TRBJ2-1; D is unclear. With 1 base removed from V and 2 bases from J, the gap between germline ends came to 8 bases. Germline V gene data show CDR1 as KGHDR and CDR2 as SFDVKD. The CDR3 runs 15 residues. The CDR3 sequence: CATSDFKQAYNEQFF. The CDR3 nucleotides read TGTGCCACCAGTGATTTTAAGCAGGCCTACAATGAGCAGTTCTTC.

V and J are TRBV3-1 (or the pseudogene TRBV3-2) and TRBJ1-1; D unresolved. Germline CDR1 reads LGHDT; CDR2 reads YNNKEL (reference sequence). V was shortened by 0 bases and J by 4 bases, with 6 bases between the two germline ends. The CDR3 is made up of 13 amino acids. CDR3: CASSQDSGTEAFF. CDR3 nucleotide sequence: TGTGCCAGCAGCCAAGACTCGGGCACTGAAGCTTTCTTT.

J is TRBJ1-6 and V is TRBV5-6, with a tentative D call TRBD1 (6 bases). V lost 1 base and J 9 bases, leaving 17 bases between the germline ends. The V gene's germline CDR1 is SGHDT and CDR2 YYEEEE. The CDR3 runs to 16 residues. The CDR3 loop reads CASSLRDNVGSSPLHF. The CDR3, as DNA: TGTGCCAGCAGCTTGAGGGACAACGTAGGTAGTTCACCCCTCCACTTT.

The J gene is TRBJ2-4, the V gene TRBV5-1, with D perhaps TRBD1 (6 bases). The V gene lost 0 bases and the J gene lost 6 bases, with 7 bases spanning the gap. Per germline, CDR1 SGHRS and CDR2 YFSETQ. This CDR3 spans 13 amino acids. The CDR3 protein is CASSLGTVNIQYF. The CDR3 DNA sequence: TGCGCCAGCAGCTTGGGGACAGTAAACATTCAGTACTTC.

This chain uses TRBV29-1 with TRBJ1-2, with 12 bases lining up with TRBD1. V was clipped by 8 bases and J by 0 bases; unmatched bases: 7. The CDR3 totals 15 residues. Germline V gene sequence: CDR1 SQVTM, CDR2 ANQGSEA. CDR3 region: CSTGTGGQANYGYTF. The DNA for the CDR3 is TGCAGCACCGGGACAGGGGGCCAAGCTAACTATGGCTACACCTTC. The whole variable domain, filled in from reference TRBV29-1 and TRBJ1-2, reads SAVISQKPSRDICQRGTSLTIQCQVDSQVTMMFWYRQQPGQSLTLIATANQGSEATYESGFVIDKFPISRPNLTFSTLTVSNMSPEDSSIYLCSTGTGGQANYGYTFGSGTRLTVV.

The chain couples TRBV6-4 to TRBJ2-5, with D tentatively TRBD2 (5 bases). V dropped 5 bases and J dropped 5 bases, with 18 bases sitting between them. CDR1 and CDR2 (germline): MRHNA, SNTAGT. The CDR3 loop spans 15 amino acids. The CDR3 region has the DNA TGTGCCAGCAGTTTGACGGGATCGCCCGCGGAGACCCAGTACTTC. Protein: CASSLTGSPAETQYF.

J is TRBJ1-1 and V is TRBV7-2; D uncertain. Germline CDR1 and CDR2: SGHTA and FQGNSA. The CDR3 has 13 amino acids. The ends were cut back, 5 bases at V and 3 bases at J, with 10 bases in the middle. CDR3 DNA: TGTGCCAGCAGCCGCGGGCGGGACACTGAAGCTTTCTTT. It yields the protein CASSRGRDTEAFF.

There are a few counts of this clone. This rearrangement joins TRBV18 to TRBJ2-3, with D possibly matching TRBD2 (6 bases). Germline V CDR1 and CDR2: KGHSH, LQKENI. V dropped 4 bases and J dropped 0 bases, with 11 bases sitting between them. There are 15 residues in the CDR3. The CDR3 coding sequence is TGTGCCAGCTCACTTGTAGCGGAGAGCACAGATACGCAGTATTTT. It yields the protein CASSLVAESTDTQYF.

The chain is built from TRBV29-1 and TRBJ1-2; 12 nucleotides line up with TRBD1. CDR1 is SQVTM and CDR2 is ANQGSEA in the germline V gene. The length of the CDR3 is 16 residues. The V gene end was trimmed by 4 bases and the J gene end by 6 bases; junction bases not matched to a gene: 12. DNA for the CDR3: TGCAGCGTTGTCGGGACAGGGGGCGTGTATCCAAATGGCTACACCTTC. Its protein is CSVVGTGGVYPNGYTF.

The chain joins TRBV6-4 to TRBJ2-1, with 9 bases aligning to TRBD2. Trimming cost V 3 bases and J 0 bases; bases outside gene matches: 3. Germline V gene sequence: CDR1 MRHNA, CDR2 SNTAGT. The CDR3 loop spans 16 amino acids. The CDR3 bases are TGTGCCAGCAGTGATTTTAGCGGGAGCTCCTACAATGAGCAGTTCTTC. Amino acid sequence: CASSDFSGSSYNEQFF.

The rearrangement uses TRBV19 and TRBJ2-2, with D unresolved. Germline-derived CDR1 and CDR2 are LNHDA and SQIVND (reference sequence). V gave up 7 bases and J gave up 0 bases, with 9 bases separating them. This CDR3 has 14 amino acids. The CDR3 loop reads CASITGSNTGELFF. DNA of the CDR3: TGTGCCAGTATTACCGGGTCGAACACCGGGGAGCTGTTTTTT.

The CDR3 sequence is CASSPEGERFHEQYV. The CDR3 DNA follows: TGCGCCAGCAGCCCCGAGGGGGAGCGCTTTCACGAGCAGTACGTC. The chain couples TRBV5-1 to TRBJ2-7; TRBD1 is a possible D gene (6 bases). CDR1 and CDR2 (germline): SGHRS, YFSETQ. The ends were cut back, 4 bases at V and 5 bases at J, with 19 bases in the middle. CDR3 size: 15 residues.

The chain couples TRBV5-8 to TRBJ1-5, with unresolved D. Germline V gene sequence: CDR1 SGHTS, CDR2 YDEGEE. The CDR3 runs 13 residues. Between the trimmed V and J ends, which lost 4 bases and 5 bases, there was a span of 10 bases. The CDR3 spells CASSREAHQPQHF. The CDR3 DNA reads TGTGCCAGCAGCCGGGAAGCCCATCAGCCCCAGCATTTT.

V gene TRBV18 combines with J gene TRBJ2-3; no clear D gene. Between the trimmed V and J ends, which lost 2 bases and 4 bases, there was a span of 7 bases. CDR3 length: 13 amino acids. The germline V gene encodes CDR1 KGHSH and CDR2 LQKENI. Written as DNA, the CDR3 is TGTGCCAGCTCACCATCCCGGGCAGATACGCAGTATTTT. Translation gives CASSPSRADTQYF.

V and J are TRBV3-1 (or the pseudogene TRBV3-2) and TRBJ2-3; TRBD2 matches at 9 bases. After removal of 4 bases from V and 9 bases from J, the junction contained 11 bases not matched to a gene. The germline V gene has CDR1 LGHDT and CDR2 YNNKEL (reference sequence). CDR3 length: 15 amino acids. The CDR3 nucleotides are TGTGCCAGCAGCCCGCAAGCGGGGGGCCAGGGGACGCAGTATTTT. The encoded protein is CASSPQAGGQGTQYF.

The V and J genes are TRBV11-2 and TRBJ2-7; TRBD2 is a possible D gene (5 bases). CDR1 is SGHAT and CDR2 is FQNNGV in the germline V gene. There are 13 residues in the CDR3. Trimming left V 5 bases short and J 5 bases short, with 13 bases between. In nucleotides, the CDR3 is TGTGCCAGCAGCCTGATTCCGGGGAACGAGCAGTACTTC. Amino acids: CASSLIPGNEQYF.

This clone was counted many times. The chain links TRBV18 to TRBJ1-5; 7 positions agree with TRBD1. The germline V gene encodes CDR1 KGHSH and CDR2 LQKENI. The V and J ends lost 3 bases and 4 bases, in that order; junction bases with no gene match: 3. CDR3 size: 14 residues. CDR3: CASSPGQLNQPQHF. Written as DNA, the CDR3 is TGTGCCAGCTCACCGGGACAGTTAAATCAGCCCCAGCATTTT.

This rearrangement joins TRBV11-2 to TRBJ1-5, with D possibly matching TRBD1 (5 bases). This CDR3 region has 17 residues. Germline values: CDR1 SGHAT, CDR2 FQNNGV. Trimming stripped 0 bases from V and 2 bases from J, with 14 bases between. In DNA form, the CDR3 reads TGTGCCAGCAGCTTAGAACAGGTCCCTGGAGGCAATCAGCCCCAGCATTTT. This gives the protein CASSLEQVPGGNQPQHF. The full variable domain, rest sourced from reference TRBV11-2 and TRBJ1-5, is EAGVAQSPRYKIIEKRQSVAFWCNPISGHATLYWYQQILGQGPKLLIQFQNNGVVDDSQLPKDRFSAERLKGVDSTLKIQPAKLEDSAVYLCASSLEQVPGGNQPQHFGDGTRLSIL.

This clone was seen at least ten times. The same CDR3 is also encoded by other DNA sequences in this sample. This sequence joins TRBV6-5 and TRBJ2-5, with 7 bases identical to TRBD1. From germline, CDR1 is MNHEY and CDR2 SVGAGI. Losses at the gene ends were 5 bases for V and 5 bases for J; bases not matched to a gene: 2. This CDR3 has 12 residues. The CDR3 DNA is TGTGCCAGCAGTAGGACAGGCGAGACCCAGTACTTC. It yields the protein CASSRTGETQYF.

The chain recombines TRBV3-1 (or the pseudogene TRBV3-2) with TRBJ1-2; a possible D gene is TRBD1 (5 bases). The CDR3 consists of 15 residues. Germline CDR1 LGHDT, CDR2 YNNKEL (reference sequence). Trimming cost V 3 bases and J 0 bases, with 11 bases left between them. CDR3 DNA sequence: TGTGCCAGCAGCCAGCGCTCGACAGCTAACTATGGCTACACCTTC. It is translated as CASSQRSTANYGYTF.

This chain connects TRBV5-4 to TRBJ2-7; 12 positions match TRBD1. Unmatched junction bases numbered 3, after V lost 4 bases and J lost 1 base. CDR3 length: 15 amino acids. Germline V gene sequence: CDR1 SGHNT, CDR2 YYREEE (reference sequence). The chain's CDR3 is CASSRDRGRSYEQYF. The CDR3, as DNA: TGTGCCAGCAGCCGGGACAGGGGGCGATCCTACGAGCAGTACTTC. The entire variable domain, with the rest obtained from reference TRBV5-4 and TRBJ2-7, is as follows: ETGVTQSPTHLIKTRGQQVTLRCSSQSGHNTVSWYQQALGQGPQFIFQYYREEENGRGNFPPRFSGLQFPNYSSELNVNALELDDSALYLCASSRDRGRSYEQYFGPGTRLTVT.

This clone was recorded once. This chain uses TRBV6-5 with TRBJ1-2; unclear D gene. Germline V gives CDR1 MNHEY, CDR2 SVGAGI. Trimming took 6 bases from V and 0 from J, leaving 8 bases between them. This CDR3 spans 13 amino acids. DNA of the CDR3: TGTGCCAGCAGGTCGGGAACTAACTATGGCTACACCTTC. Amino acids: CASRSGTNYGYTF.

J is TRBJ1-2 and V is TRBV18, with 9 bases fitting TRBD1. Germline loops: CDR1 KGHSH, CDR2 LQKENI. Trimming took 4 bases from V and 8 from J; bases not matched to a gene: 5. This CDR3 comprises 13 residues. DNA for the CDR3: TGTGCCAGCTCACTCCGGACAGGGGAAGGCTACACCTTC. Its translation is CASSLRTGEGYTF.

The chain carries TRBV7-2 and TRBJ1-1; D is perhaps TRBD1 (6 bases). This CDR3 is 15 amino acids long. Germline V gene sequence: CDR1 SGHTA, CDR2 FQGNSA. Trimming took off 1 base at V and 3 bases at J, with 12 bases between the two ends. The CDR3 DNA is TGTGCCAGCAGCTTAGATCGCAGGGGCGACACTGAAGCTTTCTTT. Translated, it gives CASSLDRRGDTEAFF.

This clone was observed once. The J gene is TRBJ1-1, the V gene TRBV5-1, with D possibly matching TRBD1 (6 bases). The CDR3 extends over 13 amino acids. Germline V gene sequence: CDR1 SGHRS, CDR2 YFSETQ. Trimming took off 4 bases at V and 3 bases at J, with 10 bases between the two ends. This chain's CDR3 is CASSIGTHTEAFF. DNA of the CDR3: TGCGCCAGCAGCATCGGGACACACACTGAAGCTTTCTTT.